The 2 T cell receptor beta chains reported below all come from one sample, sequenced in a study of T cell changes during pregnancy in multiple sclerosis. Measured with immunoSEQ multiplex PCR; TCRdb has only the in-frame clones, and not every one. The sample holds about 17,000 clones, approximately 84% seen once. Here the sequenced sample was CD8+ T cells from peripheral blood mononuclear cells, taken in the second trimester of pregnancy. The source of these receptors is a female donor in good health, enrolled as a control in a pregnancy study.

V is TRBV2 and J is TRBJ1-2; possible D gene TRBD1, 5 bases. Trimming took off 4 bases at V and 4 bases at J, with 10 bases between the two ends. Looked up from germline, CDR1 is SNHLY and CDR2 is FYNNEI. The CDR3 contains 13 residues. CDR3 region: CASSGVGVYGYTF. CDR3 sequence (DNA): TGTGCCAGCAGTGGGGTAGGGGTCTATGGCTACACCTTC.

As to this clone: Other nucleotide sequences from this sample produce the same CDR3. The CDR3 is CASSLQGGHYGYTF. The CDR3 DNA reads as TGTGCCAGCAGTTTGCAGGGAGGTCACTATGGCTACACCTTC. The chain carries TRBV27 and TRBJ1-2; weak D call: TRBD1 (5 bases). Trimming removed 3 bases from V and 3 bases from J, with 11 bases in between. The CDR3 covers 14 residues. Germline CDR1 MNHEY, CDR2 SMNVEV (reference sequence).